The 12 T cell receptor beta chains below all came from one sample that was sequenced in a study of T cell repertoires in cytomegalovirus infection. TCRdb reprocessed the reads via MiXCR and lists one record per CDR3 protein. This table has some 350,000 distinct CDR3 sequences, 15% to 20% appearing once. The specimen sequenced was PBMCs. These receptors were collected from a human donor in good health (CMV status not recorded). Some clones in this sample may be carry-over from other donors' samples.

The chain combines TRBV20-1 with TRBJ1-6; no reliable D call. The CDR3 runs 11 residues. V lost 1 base, J lost 7 bases, and 2 bases lay in between. The germline V gene has CDR1 DFQATT and CDR2 SNEGSKA (reference sequence). In DNA, the CDR3 is TGCAGTGCTAGAGGGAATTCACCCCTCCACTTT. Translation gives CSARGNSPLHF.

Turning to this clonotype: This may stem from a read error, because a much larger clone lies one nucleotide away. The chain is built from TRBV10-1 and TRBJ2-1; 14 bases line up with TRBD2. The trim removed 0 bases at V and 2 bases at J, leaving 6 bases unmatched. The germline CDR1 and CDR2 sequences are WNHNN and SYGVQD (reference sequence). The CDR3 is 19 residues long. The DNA for the CDR3 is TGCGCCAGCAGTGAGTCAGGGACTAGCGGGAGAGTCCCCTACAATGAGCAGTTCTTC. It encodes CASSESGTSGRVPYNEQFF.

The sample holds many counts of this clonotype. The chain uses TRBV7-2 and TRBJ1-1, with D unclear. Germline V CDR1 and CDR2: SGHTA, FQGNSA. This CDR3 spans 15 amino acids. V lost 1 base and J lost 4, with 13 bases in between. The CDR3 coding sequence is TGTGCCAGCAGCTTAGGGTGGCTACTTGGCACTGAAGCTTTCTTT. Its protein is CASSLGWLLGTEAFF.

The table lists this clonotype with a count of one. The chain carries TRBV18 and TRBJ2-6; no definite D call. The CDR3 covers 12 residues. Trimming cost V 5 bases and J 12 bases, with 11 bases left between them. Germline CDR1 KGHSH, CDR2 LQKENI. The CDR3 bases are TGTGCCAGCTCATCATCCATGGGCGTCCTGACTTTC. Translation gives CASSSSMGVLTF.

The chain is built from TRBV6-6 and TRBJ1-5; D gene unclear. Germline V gives CDR1 MNHNY, CDR2 SVGAGI (reference sequence). Trimming left V 2 bases short and J 0 bases short, with 17 bases between. This CDR3 contains 18 residues. CDR3 residues: CASSYRRSGYGSNQPQHF. The CDR3 DNA is TGTGCCAGCAGTTACCGCCGAAGTGGGTATGGTAGCAATCAGCCCCAGCATTTT.

The chain is built from TRBV3-1 and TRBJ1-6; D remains unclear. V lost 4 bases to trimming and J lost 6 bases, with 13 bases between them. The CDR3 spans 15 residues. Germline V gene data show CDR1 as LGHDT and CDR2 as YNNKEL (reference sequence). The CDR3 is CASSREGGLNSPLHF. As DNA, the CDR3 is TGTGCCAGCAGCCGGGAAGGAGGACTTAATTCACCCCTCCACTTT.

This clonotype was seen ten or more times. V usage is TRBV7-2 and J usage is TRBJ2-3; D is possibly TRBD2 (6 bases). The ends were cut back, 5 bases at V and 1 base at J, with 10 bases in the middle. The germline V gene has CDR1 SGHTA and CDR2 FQGNSA. The CDR3 extends over 14 amino acids. CDR3 DNA: TGTGCCAGCAGCCGGGGGACTCGCACAGATACGCAGTATTTT. This codes for CASSRGTRTDTQYF.

The CDR3 sequence is CASSRVPSGREYEQYF. The CDR3 DNA follows: TGCGCCAGCAGCCGGGTCCCTAGCGGGAGGGAATACGAGCAGTACTTC. The chain combines TRBV5-1 with TRBJ2-7; 12 bases are shared with TRBD2. The CDR3 is 16 amino acids. Germline CDR1 SGHRS, CDR2 YFSETQ. With V trimmed by 4 bases and J by 4 bases, 9 bases remained unmatched.

This clonotype showed up just a few times. The V and J genes are TRBV19 and TRBJ2-2, with 7 bases identical to TRBD1. V dropped 7 bases and J dropped 0; count of bases not matched to a gene: 5. This CDR3 contains 15 residues. Per the germline V gene, CDR1 is LNHDA and CDR2 is SQIVND (reference sequence). The CDR3 protein is CASTPGTANTGELFF. As DNA, the CDR3 is TGTGCCAGTACCCCCGGGACAGCGAACACCGGGGAGCTGTTTTTT.

J is TRBJ2-1 and V is TRBV27, with 7 nucleotides matching TRBD2. The CDR3 extends over 13 amino acids. Trimming took 6 bases from V and 6 from J; bases not matched to a gene: 5. In germline, CDR1 is MNHEY, CDR2 SMNVEV (reference sequence). CDR3 nucleotide sequence: TGTGCCAGCAGCCCACGGGAGGTCAATGAGCAGTTCTTC. It codes for CASSPREVNEQFF.

This clonotype was detected only a few times. This rearrangement joins TRBV20-1 to TRBJ2-7, with 7 bases matching TRBD1. CDR1 and CDR2 (germline): DFQATT, SNEGSKA (reference sequence). The CDR3 consists of 12 residues. With V trimmed by 2 bases and J by 5 bases, 3 bases remained unmatched. CDR3 nucleotides: TGCAGTGCTAGATTAGGGGGCGACGAGCAGTACTTC. It specifies CSARLGGDEQYF.

Ten or more counts support this clonotype. This chain connects TRBV28 to TRBJ2-3; the match to TRBD2 covers 10 bases. This CDR3 has 16 residues. In germline, CDR1 is MDHEN, CDR2 SYDVKM. The J segment lost 5 bases and the V segment lost 5 bases, leaving 10 bases of the junction unmatched. The CDR3 region is CASSQPLAGDLDTQYF. The CDR3 DNA sequence: TGTGCCAGCAGTCAACCCCTAGCGGGAGATTTAGATACGCAGTATTTT.